Below are 4 T cell receptor beta chains sequenced from a single sample in a study of T cells in Graves' hyperthyroidism and ophthalmopathy. The CDR3 regions of TCR beta were amplified from RNA transcripts. HTBI primers were used for first-round RT-PCR of the TCR CDR3. TCRdb re-called the multiplex PCR reads with MiXCR, one entry per CDR3 protein. This sample has about 130,000 distinct CDR3 sequences, with roughly a fifth found just once. The sample was blood. The receptors were gathered from a woman aged 50 to 65 with Graves' hyperthyroidism that later progressed to Graves' ophthalmopathy.

This clonotype occurred many times. The V and J genes are TRBV3-1 and TRBJ1-3, with unresolved D. Germline V gives CDR1 LGHDT, CDR2 YNNKEL (reference sequence). The CDR3 covers 15 residues. Trimming took off 1 base at V and 0 bases at J, with 7 bases between the two ends. The CDR3 is CASSQGVSSGNTIYF. The CDR3, as DNA: TGTGCCAGCAGCCAAGGGGTGAGCTCTGGAAACACCATATATTTT. Full variable domain (remainder filled in from reference TRBV3-1 and TRBJ1-3): DTAVSQTPKYLVTQMGNDKSIKCEQNLGHDTMYWYKQDSKKFLKIMFSYNNKELIINETVPNRFSPKSPDKAHLNLHINSLELGDSAVYFCASSQGVSSGNTIYFGEGSWLTVV.

This clonotype was counted at least ten times. V is TRBV5-6 and J is TRBJ2-7; weak D call: TRBD2 (5 bases). The CDR3 sequence is 15 residues long. Germline V CDR1 and CDR2: SGHDT, YYEEEE. The V end was cut by 4 bases, the J end by 0 bases, with 14 bases between. This chain's CDR3 is CASSTTGMSSYEQYF. The CDR3 DNA follows: TGTGCCAGCAGCACAACCGGGATGAGCTCCTACGAGCAGTACTTC.

This clonotype was seen repeatedly, ten times or more. The chain recombines TRBV28 with TRBJ1-3; TRBD1 aligns across 7 bases. V was pared by 7 bases and J by 2 bases, with 8 bases of the junction left unmatched. The germline CDR1 and CDR2 sequences are MDHEN and SYDVKM. The CDR3 is made up of 15 amino acids. The CDR3 loop reads CASIEGQTPGNTIYF. The CDR3 DNA sequence: TGTGCCAGCATTGAGGGACAGACCCCTGGAAACACCATATATTTT.

This clonotype occurred many times. The CDR3 loop is CASSEVWAGDEQYF. The CDR3 DNA is TGTGCCAGCAGTGAAGTATGGGCGGGGGACGAGCAGTACTTC. The chain has TRBV2 and TRBJ2-7; TRBD2 matches at 7 bases. There are 14 residues in the CDR3. Trimming took 1 base from V and 5 from J; bases not matched to a gene: 5. The germline CDR1 and CDR2 sequences are SNHLY and FYNNEI.